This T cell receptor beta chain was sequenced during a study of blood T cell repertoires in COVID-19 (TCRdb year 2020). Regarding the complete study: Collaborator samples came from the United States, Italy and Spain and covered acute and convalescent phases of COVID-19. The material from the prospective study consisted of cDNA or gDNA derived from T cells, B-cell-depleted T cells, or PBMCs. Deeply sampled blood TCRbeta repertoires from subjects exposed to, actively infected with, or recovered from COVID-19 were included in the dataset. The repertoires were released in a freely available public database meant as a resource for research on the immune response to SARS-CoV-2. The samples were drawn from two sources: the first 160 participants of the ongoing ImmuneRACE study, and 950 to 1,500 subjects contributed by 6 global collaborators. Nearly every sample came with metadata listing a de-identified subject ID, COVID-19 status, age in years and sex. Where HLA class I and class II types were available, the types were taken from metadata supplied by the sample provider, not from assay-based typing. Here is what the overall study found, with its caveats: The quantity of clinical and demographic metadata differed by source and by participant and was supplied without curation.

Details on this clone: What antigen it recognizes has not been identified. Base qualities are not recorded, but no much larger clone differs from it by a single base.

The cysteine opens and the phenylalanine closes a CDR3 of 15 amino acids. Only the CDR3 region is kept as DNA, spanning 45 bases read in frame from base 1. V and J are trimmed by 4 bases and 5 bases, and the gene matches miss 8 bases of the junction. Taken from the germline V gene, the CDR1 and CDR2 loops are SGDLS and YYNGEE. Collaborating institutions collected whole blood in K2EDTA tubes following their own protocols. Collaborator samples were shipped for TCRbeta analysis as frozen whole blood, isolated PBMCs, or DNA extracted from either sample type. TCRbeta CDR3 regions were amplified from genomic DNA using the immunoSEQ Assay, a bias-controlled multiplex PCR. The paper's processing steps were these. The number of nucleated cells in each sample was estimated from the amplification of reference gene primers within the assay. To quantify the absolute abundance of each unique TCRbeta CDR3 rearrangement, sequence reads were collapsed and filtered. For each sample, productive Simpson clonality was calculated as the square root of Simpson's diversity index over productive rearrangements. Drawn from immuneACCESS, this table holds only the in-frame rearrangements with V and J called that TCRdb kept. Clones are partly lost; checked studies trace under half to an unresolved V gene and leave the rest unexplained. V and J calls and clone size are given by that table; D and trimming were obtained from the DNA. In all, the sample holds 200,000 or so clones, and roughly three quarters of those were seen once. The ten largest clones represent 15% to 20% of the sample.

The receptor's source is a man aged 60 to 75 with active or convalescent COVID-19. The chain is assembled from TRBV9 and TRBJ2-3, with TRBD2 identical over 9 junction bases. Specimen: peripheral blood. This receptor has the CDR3 CASSPSLLAGDTQYF. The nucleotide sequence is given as TGTGCCAGCAGCCCAAGCCTACTAGCGGGAGATACGCAGTATTTT.